Listed here are 16 T cell receptor beta chains from one sample, sequenced in a study of tumor-infiltrating lymphocytes in primary liver carcinoma. Co-extracted RNA and DNA came from around 18-30 mg of unsorted bulk tissue. Reverse transcription of approximately 500 ng total RNA with a constant-region primer produced TCR beta cDNA. It was through three nested multiplex PCR rounds of slightly modified ARM-PCR that TCR beta libraries arose. In the first two PCR rounds, TRBV1-TRBV30 forward primers were paired with a C-beta reverse primer, and each round lasted about 9 cycles. In TCRdb, the multiplex PCR reads were re-called with MiXCR into one record per CDR3 protein. The sample has 30,000 to 40,000 distinct CDR3 sequences, less than 85% seen once. Sequencing used liver tumor tissue from sampling region 4. Subset given: tumor region T4, right-lateral pole. Receptors were obtained from a man aged 35 to 55 with primary liver carcinoma and hepatitis B virus infection.

The genes are TRBV2 and TRBJ2-7; tentative D call: TRBD1 (6 bases). There are 15 residues in the CDR3. Germline CDR1 and CDR2: SNHLY and FYNNEI. V was clipped by 5 bases and J by 5 bases, with 19 bases between them. CDR3 bases: TGTGCCAGCAGTCTGACAGGTCTCGCAGCCCACGAGCAGTACTTC. It encodes CASSLTGLAAHEQYF.

To note about this clonotype: Compared with germline, one end of the junction differs, possibly owing to a read error. The rearrangement uses TRBV28 and TRBJ1-5; weak D call: TRBD1 (6 bases). This CDR3 is 16 amino acids long. Germline V gives CDR1 MDHEN, CDR2 SYDVKM. The CDR3 region has the DNA TGTCCCAGCAGTTTACTTAAACAGGGTCGCAATCCGCCCCAGCATTTT. Protein: CPSSLLKQGRNPPQHF.

At least ten counts were recorded for this clonotype. The chain joins TRBV2 to TRBJ1-6, with D unresolved. There are 13 residues in the CDR3. Germline V gives CDR1 SNHLY, CDR2 FYNNEI. V was cut by 8 bases and J by 7 bases, with 12 bases left in between. The CDR3 DNA reads TGTGCCAGCGAGGAGTTCGAGAATTCACCCCTCCACTTT. This encodes CASEEFENSPLHF. The full variable domain, with the rest looked up from reference TRBV2 and TRBJ1-6, is EPEVTQTPSHQVTQMGQEVILRCVPISNHLYFYWYRQILGQKVEFLVSFYNNEISEKSEIFDDQFSVERPDGSNFTLKIRSTKLEDSAMYFCASEEFENSPLHFGNGTRLTVT.

On this clonotype: One junction end disagrees with the germline gene, perhaps due to a read error. This sequence joins TRBV5-4 and TRBJ2-7; D unclear. CDR1 is SGHNT, CDR2 YYREEE, per germline (reference sequence). CDR3 length: 14 residues. CDR3 nucleotide sequence: TGTGTCAGCAGCTTGGCCGGTGTCTCCTACGAGCAGTACTTC. Its translation: CVSSLAGVSYEQYF.

CDR3 in DNA: TGCAGCATTCGATGGGGCGCGATGGAAGCTTTCTTT. Translation gives CSIRWGAMEAFF. This chain links TRBV29-1 with TRBJ1-1; TRBD1 is a possible D gene (5 bases). The CDR3 runs to 12 residues. Germline loops: CDR1 SQVTM, CDR2 ANQGSEA. The V and J ends lost 8 bases and 8 bases respectively, with 18 bases between them.

Remarks on this clonotype: The CDR3 does not end in the conserved phenylalanine or tryptophan, so this is likely a read error. The chain couples TRBV28 to TRBJ2-3; a possible D gene is TRBD1 (5 bases). This CDR3 is built from 15 residues. CDR1 is MDHEN, CDR2 SYDVKM, per germline. This CDR3 is CANSLRTGGTDTQYC. CDR3 coding DNA: TGTGCCAACAGTTTACGAACAGGTGGCACAGATACGCAGTATTGT.

The V gene is TRBV4-3, the J gene TRBJ1-6, with TRBD1 identical over 8 bases. The CDR3 totals 16 residues. V gave up 6 bases and J gave up 7 bases; unmatched junction bases: 11. Germline loops: CDR1 LGHNA, CDR2 YSLEER. CDR3 in amino acids: CASRSYDRGRNSPLHF. CDR3 in DNA: TGCGCCAGCAGGTCCTATGACAGGGGAAGGAATTCACCCCTCCACTTT.

V usage is TRBV29-1 and J usage is TRBJ2-2; D may be TRBD2 (5 bases). There are 15 residues in the CDR3. CDR1 and CDR2 (germline): SQVTM, ANQGSEA. V lost 4 bases to trimming and J lost 4 bases, with 16 bases between them. The CDR3: CSVGSSAASTGELFF. CDR3 bases: TGCAGCGTTGGAAGTAGCGCGGCGAGCACCGGGGAGCTGTTTTTT.

Remarks on this clonotype: The junction and the germline gene differ at one end; a read error may be behind it. V and J are TRBV28 and TRBJ1-1, with a possible D match to TRBD1 (5 bases). Germline CDR1 MDHEN, CDR2 SYDVKM. The CDR3 spans 14 residues. CDR3 in amino acids: CDSNIFRVGTEAFF. DNA for the CDR3: TGTGACAGCAACATCTTCAGGGTAGGAACTGAAGCTTTCTTT.

Points on this clonotype: A read error may produce the germline difference seen at one junction end. The rearrangement links TRBV11-2 to TRBJ2-3; D not certain. The CDR3 totals 14 residues. The germline gives CDR1 SGHAT, CDR2 FQNNGV. CDR3 nucleotides: TGTACCAGCAGCCCCCCGGGCCGGGCAGATATGCGGTATTTT. Protein sequence: CTSSPPGRADMRYF.

Notes on this clonotype: At one end, the junction sequence differs from germline, possibly due to a read error. The J gene is TRBJ2-3, the V gene TRBV11-2; D perhaps matches TRBD2 (6 bases). The CDR3 is 16 residues long. Germline CDR1 and CDR2: SGHAT and FQNNGV. CDR3 nucleotides: TGTGCCAGCAGCCCAGATGGAGGAGGGGTCCCAGATACGCAGAATTTT. This translates into CASSPDGGGVPDTQNF.

This clonotype was detected only once. The chain employs TRBV11-1 and TRBJ2-4, with TRBD1 matching over 8 bases. V gave up 4 bases and J gave up 9 bases; unmatched junction bases: 17. CDR1 SGHAT and CDR2 FQDESV come from the germline V gene (reference sequence). This CDR3 spans 17 amino acids. CDR3 DNA: TGTGCCAGCAGCTCTCCGGGACAGGAAGCATCAAAAGTCATTCAGTACTTC. It specifies CASSSPGQEASKVIQYF. Filled out from reference TRBV11-1 and TRBJ2-4, the complete variable domain reads EAEVAQSPRYKITEKSQAVAFWCDPISGHATLYWYRQILGQGPELLVQFQDESVVDDSQLPKDRFSAERLKGVDSTLKIQPAELGDSAMYLCASSSPGQEASKVIQYFGAGTRLSVL.

The chain couples TRBV14 to TRBJ2-1; TRBD1 matches 9 bases. Trimming removed 11 bases from V and 7 bases from J; junction bases left unmatched: 21. Germline CDR1 reads SGHDN; CDR2 reads FVKESK. The CDR3 consists of 17 residues. The DNA of the CDR3 is TGTGCCGACAGCCAAGAGGGCCAGGGGACAGGGTATAATGAGCAGTTCTTC. Its translation: CADSQEGQGTGYNEQFF.

This clonotype was observed a handful of times. Possible read error: a much larger clone is one base away. No conserved phenylalanine or tryptophan is present at the end of the CDR3, so a read error is the likely explanation. The V gene is TRBV5-4, the J gene TRBJ2-7; a weak D match, TRBD2 (6 bases). There are 12 residues in the CDR3. CDR1 and CDR2 (germline): SGHNT, YYREEE (reference sequence). The CDR3 is CTSSLGGGEQYS. CDR3 DNA sequence: TGTACCAGCAGCTTGGGGGGTGGCGAGCAGTACTCC.

This clonotype has a count of ten or more. J is TRBJ1-1 and V is TRBV12-3 or TRBV12-4; a weak D match, TRBD1 (6 bases). This CDR3 region has 15 residues. V lost 6 bases and J lost 0, with 14 bases in between. CDR3 protein: CASRPLQGVNTEAFF. The DNA for the CDR3 is TGTGCCAGCAGACCCCTACAGGGAGTGAACACTGAAGCTTTCTTT.

Comment on this clonotype: Lacking the conserved final phenylalanine or tryptophan, this CDR3 likely reflects a read error. This chain uses TRBV6-4 with TRBJ1-1, with unresolved D. Germline CDR1 MRHNA, CDR2 SNTAGT. Trimming cost V 0 bases and J 11 bases, with 16 bases left between them. There are 14 residues in the CDR3. CDR3 region: CASSDSWGGSEAFS. CDR3 in DNA: TGTGCCAGCAGTGACTCCTGGGGTGGCAGCGAGGCTTTCTCT.